This entry describes one T cell receptor (beta chain). Its antigen is as yet unknown. A second nested PCR with blocking oligonucleotides suppressed unpaired genes. Each emulsion RT-PCR held roughly 5,000-270,000 T cells with C-region, Stepout and V-region primers. TCRdb recomputed calls from the emulsion pairing reads with MiXCR, one row per CDR3 protein. Altogether about 40,000 distinct CDR3 sequences are present, less than 55% being singletons, with the ten largest covering roughly 60%. An expanded emulsion RT-PCR with primers for all TCR V genes paired CD8+ T cell chains. The data stem from a study of T cell repertoires in breast cancer. The study, taken as a whole, reports: Emulsion RT-PCR gave a qualitative, not quantitative, TCR profile. Varied nucleotide sequences encoding shared TCRs suggest antigen-driven selection and expansion. Singleton TCRs were discarded and only part of each tumor was sampled.

The sequenced sample consisted of CD8+ T cells. This clonotype originated in a pool of human donors with breast cancer or a healthy control (not recorded which).

CDR3 loop: CASSSGTGSEKLFF. The CDR3 DNA reads as TGTGCCAGCAGTTCTGGGACAGGCAGTGAAAAACTGTTTTTT. The rearrangement joins TRBV27 to TRBJ1-4; 8 bases are a match to TRBD1. This CDR3 contains 14 residues. Germline CDR1 reads MNHEY; CDR2 reads SMNVEV (reference sequence). J was trimmed by 7 bases and V by 4 bases; bases with no gene match: 5.